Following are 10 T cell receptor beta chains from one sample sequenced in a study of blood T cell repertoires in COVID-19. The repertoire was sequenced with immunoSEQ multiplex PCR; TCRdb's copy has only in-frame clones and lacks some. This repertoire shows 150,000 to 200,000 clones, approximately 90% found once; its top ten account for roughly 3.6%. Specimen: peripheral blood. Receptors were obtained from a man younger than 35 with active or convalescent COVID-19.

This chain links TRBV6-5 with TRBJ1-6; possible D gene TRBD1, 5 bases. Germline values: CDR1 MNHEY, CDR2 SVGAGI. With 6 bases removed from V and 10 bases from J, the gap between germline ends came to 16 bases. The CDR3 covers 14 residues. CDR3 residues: CASSSSRQTSPLHF. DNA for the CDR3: TGTGCCAGCAGCTCGAGCAGACAGACCTCACCCCTCCACTTT.

The CDR3 DNA reads TGTGCCACCAGTGACCCAGACAGGTATCAAGAGACCCAGTACTTC. Translation gives CATSDPDRYQETQYF. J is TRBJ2-5 and V is TRBV24-1; a possible D gene is TRBD1 (6 bases). This CDR3 comprises 15 residues. Germline V CDR1 and CDR2: KGHDR, SFDVKD. V lost 4 bases, J lost 2 bases, and 13 bases lay in between.

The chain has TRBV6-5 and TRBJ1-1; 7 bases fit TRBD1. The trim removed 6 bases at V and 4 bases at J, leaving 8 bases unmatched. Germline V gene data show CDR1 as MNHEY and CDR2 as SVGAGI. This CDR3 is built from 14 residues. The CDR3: CASRRDRLLTEAFF. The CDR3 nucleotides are TGTGCCAGCAGGAGGGACAGACTCCTCACTGAAGCTTTCTTT.

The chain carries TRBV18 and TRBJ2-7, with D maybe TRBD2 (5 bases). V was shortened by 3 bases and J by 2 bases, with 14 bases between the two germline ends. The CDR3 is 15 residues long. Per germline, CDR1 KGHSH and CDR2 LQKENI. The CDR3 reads CASSPIGVRTYEQYF. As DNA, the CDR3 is TGTGCCAGCTCACCGATCGGGGTACGGACCTACGAGCAGTACTTC.

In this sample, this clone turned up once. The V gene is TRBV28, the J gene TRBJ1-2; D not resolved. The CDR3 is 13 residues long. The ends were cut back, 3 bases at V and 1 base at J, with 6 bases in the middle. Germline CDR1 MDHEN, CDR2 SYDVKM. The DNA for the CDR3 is TGTGCCAGCAGTTTCAAGCTTAACTATGGCTACACCTTC. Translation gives CASSFKLNYGYTF.

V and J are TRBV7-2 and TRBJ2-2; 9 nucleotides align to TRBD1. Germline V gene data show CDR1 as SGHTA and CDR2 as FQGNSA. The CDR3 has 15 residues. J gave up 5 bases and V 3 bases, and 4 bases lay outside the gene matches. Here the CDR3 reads CASSLGQGYTGELFF. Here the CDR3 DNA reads TGTGCCAGCAGCTTGGGACAGGGTTATACCGGGGAGCTGTTTTTT.

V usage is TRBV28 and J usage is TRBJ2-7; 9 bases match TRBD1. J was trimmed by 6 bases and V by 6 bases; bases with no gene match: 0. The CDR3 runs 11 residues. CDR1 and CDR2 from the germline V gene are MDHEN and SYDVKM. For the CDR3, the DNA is TGTGCCAGCAGACAGGGGGCCGAGCAGTACTTC. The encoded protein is CASRQGAEQYF. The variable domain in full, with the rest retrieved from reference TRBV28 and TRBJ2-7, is DVKVTQSSRYLVKRTGEKVFLECVQDMDHENMFWYRQDPGLGLRLIYFSYDVKMKEKGDIPEGYSVSREKKERFSLILESASTNQTSMYLCASRQGAEQYFGPGTRLTVT.

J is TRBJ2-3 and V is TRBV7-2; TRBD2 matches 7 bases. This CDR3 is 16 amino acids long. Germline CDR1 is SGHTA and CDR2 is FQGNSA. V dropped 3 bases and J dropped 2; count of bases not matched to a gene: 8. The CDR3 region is CASSLVGAGFTDTQYF. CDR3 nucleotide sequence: TGTGCCAGCAGCTTGGTTGGAGCGGGGTTCACAGATACGCAGTATTTT.

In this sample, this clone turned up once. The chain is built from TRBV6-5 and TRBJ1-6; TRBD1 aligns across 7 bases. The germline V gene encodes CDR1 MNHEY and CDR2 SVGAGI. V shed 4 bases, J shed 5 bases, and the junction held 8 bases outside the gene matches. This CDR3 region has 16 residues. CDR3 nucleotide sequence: TGTGCCAGCAGTTCCCCACCCGACAGGGATAATTCACCCCTCCACTTT. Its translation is CASSSPPDRDNSPLHF.

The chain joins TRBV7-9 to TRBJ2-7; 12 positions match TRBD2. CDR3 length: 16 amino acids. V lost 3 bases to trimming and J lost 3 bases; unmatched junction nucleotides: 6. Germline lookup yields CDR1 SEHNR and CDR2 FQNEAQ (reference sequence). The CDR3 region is CASSFWTSGMHYEQYF. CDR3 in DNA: TGTGCCAGCAGCTTTTGGACTAGCGGGATGCACTACGAGCAGTACTTC.